Shown below are 2 T cell receptor beta chains from a single sample sequenced in a study of blood T cell repertoires in COVID-19. The protocol was immunoSEQ multiplex PCR, while the TCRdb copy is restricted to in-frame clones and leaves out a portion. This table holds 64,000 or so clones, 65% to 90% found once. Sequenced input: peripheral blood. The receptors stem from a man aged 35 to 55 with acute or convalescent COVID-19.

The rearrangement uses TRBV30 and TRBJ1-1; no definite D call. This CDR3 has 14 amino acids. Between the trimmed V and J ends, which lost 6 bases and 1 base, there was a span of 15 bases. Germline V CDR1 and CDR2: GTSNPN, SVGIG (reference sequence). The CDR3 here is CACYQPYSNTEAFF. In DNA, the CDR3 is TGTGCCTGCTACCAACCTTACTCGAACACTGAAGCTTTCTTT. The whole variable domain, filled in from reference TRBV30 and TRBJ1-1, reads SQTIHQWPATLVQPVGSPLSLECTVEGTSNPNLYWYRQAAGRGLQLLFYSVGIGQISSEVPQNLSASRPQDRQFILSSKKLLLSDSGFYLCACYQPYSNTEAFFGQGTRLTVV.

The table lists this clone with a count of one. CDR3 nucleotides: TGCGCCAGCAGCTTGGGACAGGGGCATAACGAGCAGTACTTC. It translates to CASSLGQGHNEQYF. The V and J genes are TRBV5-1 and TRBJ2-7; TRBD1 aligns across 8 bases. The CDR3 is made up of 14 amino acids. V gave up 0 bases and J gave up 5 bases; unmatched junction bases: 4. CDR1 and CDR2 from the germline V gene are SGHRS and YFSETQ.